This TCR beta chain was recorded in a study of Ad26.COV2.S vaccination and SARS-CoV-2 variants. Study-wide points: Greater spike-specific TCR breadth was seen in vaccine recipients than in placebo recipients. After vaccination, substantial breadth of spike-specific CD8+ and CD4+ responses was reported.

Sequencing used immunoSEQ multiplex PCR; TCRdb keeps in-frame clones, though not all of them. In the table there are about 350,000 clones, 65% to 90% of which are singletons. The CDR3 is 15 residues long. Unmatched junction bases numbered 5, after V lost 2 bases and J lost 4 bases. CDR1 is KGHSH and CDR2 is LQKENI in the germline V gene. For this clone: Antigen: not known.

The sample's treatment: some 19 received Ad26.COV2.S at low or high dose, single or two shots; 5 received placebo; per-sample allocation not given. At day 63 after the first vaccine or placebo injection, samples were drawn. V usage is TRBV18 and J usage is TRBJ2-3; the match to TRBD2 covers 8 bases. The specimen comprised peripheral blood, sampled in a trial of Ad26.COV2.S vaccine versus placebo. The source of this sequence is a person aged 18 to 59 who received the Ad26.COV2.S COVID-19 vaccine or a placebo. In DNA form, the CDR3 reads TGTGCCAGCTCACCAACGGGAGGGTCTCCAGATACGCAGTATTTT. Protein: CASSPTGGSPDTQYF.